This T cell receptor (beta chain) is from a study of Graves' ophthalmopathy and Graves' hyperthyroidism. About the study: At initial diagnosis, peripheral blood was obtained, and this preceded any treatment.

Looked up from germline, CDR1 is DFQATT and CDR2 is SNEGSKA (reference sequence). Trimming removed 6 bases from V and 0 bases from J, with 20 bases in between. This CDR3 has 16 residues. TCR beta CDR3 regions were amplified from RNA transcripts. RT-PCR in the first round used HTBI primers; a second-round multiplex PCR followed. Each CDR3 protein is one row after TCRdb ran MiXCR on the multiplex PCR reads. The sample records about 480,000 distinct CDR3 sequences, around 15% being singletons. Study results and caveats: Among thyroid clonotypes expanded above 0.001 frequency, most also appeared in blood.

As for this clonotype: Its antigen is still unknown.

The genes are TRBV20-1 and TRBJ2-5; D possibly corresponds to TRBD2 (5 bases). The receptor was isolated from a woman aged 25 to 39 with Graves' ophthalmopathy. Sequencing input: blood. CDR3 nucleotides: TGCAGTGCGAAGCGGTGGCCAGGACCCCACCAAGAGACCCAGTACTTC. Protein: CSAKRWPGPHQETQYF.